These 5 T cell receptor beta chains were sequenced from one sample in a study of T cell clonotyping in hematopoietic cell transplantation. TCRdb's table, derived via immunoSEQ multiplex PCR, lists solely in-frame clones and lacks some. The sample records about 41,000 clones, 85% being singletons. Time point indicated: recipient sample about 28 days before transplant, after cytoreduction. The material sequenced was peripheral blood mononuclear cells, taken before stem cell transplant. The receptors shown here come from a man aged 55 to 70 with acute myeloid leukemia. Some clones in this sample may be carry-over from other donors' samples.

The chain joins TRBV19 to TRBJ1-5; 10 nucleotides line up with TRBD1. Looked up from germline, CDR1 is LNHDA and CDR2 is SQIVND (reference sequence). The V segment lost 6 bases and the J segment 1 base; nucleotides outside the gene matches: 3. CDR3 length: 15 residues. Here the CDR3 DNA reads TGTGCCAGTAGAGGGACAGGGGCGAGCAATCAGCCCCAGCATTTT. It translates to CASRGTGASNQPQHF.

The V and J genes are TRBV19 and TRBJ2-3; 8 nucleotides agree with TRBD1. After removal of 6 bases from V and 1 base from J, the junction contained 6 bases not matched to a gene. Germline V gene data show CDR1 as LNHDA and CDR2 as SQIVND (reference sequence). The length of the CDR3 is 15 residues. The CDR3 DNA reads as TGTGCCAGTAGCGGACAGGGAATCGGCACAGATACGCAGTATTTT. The encoded protein is CASSGQGIGTDTQYF.

The V and J genes are TRBV7-3 and TRBJ2-7; TRBD1 matches 7 bases. The V segment lost 5 bases and the J segment 6 bases; nucleotides outside the gene matches: 10. The CDR3 has 14 residues. Germline assignment: CDR1 SGHTA and CDR2 FQGTGA. DNA of the CDR3: TGTGCCAGCAGCCGGACAGGACCTTCCCGCGAGCAGTACTTC. Translating gives CASSRTGPSREQYF.

The rearrangement joins TRBV7-2 to TRBJ2-2; perhaps TRBD1 as D (5 bases). The CDR3 has 14 residues. The V end was cut by 2 bases, the J end by 10 bases, with 14 bases between. CDR1 and CDR2 from the germline V gene are SGHTA and FQGNSA. DNA of the CDR3: TGTGCCAGCAGCTTAACAGGAAGGTTTAAGGAGCTGTTTTTT. Its protein product is CASSLTGRFKELFF.

The chain recombines TRBV14 with TRBJ1-3, with D perhaps matching TRBD1 (6 bases). V shed 4 bases and J shed 0 bases, with 10 bases lying between them. The CDR3 spans 15 residues. The V gene's germline CDR1 is SGHDN and CDR2 FVKESK. The CDR3 coding sequence is TGTGCCAGCAGCCGTGACAGGAACTCTGGAAACACCATATATTTT. It translates to CASSRDRNSGNTIYF.